This T cell receptor (beta chain) derives from a study of T cell repertoires in cytomegalovirus infection. The study's findings and limits: Pooled public TCR beta family frequency picked out CMV carriers with the relevant HLA. In two of eight donors, the top clonotype was HLA-C-restricted CMV-specific.

With V trimmed by 3 bases and J by 10 bases, 6 bases remained unmatched. CDR3 length: 13 amino acids. CDR1 and CDR2 from the germline V gene are MNHEY and SVGEGT. To note about this clonotype: Its antigen is unidentified.

TCRdb redid the calling of the reads with MiXCR, one entry per CDR3 protein. The sample yields 200,000 to 250,000 distinct CDR3 sequences, approximately 13% seen once. The rearrangement links TRBV6-2 or TRBV6-3 to TRBJ2-1; 7 positions match TRBD2. The TCR was taken from a human donor in good health (CMV status not recorded). Some clones in this sample may be carry-over from other donors' samples. Sequencing was carried out using PBMCs. The CDR3 DNA sequence: TGTGCCAGCAGTTATTATTGGGAGGGCGAGCAGTTCTTC. Translating it yields CASSYYWEGEQFF.